This T cell receptor beta chain is drawn from a study of beta chain features in type 1 diabetes. This clone was found a few times. In germline, CDR1 is SQVTM, CDR2 ANQGSEA. This CDR3 spans 15 amino acids. V was clipped by 6 bases and J by 1 base; unmatched bases: 10. Of the isolated RNA, all was reverse transcribed, and so the sequenced material was expressed TCRB transcripts. The table came from immunoSEQ multiplex PCR; TCRdb's copy has only in-frame clones and leaves some out. The sample has nearly 250,000 clones; about 14% are singletons. The chain joins TRBV29-1 to TRBJ1-2, with TRBD1 matching over 8 bases. This receptor was taken from a woman aged 40 to 50 in good health. The sequencing input was naive CD4+ T cells from blood. The CDR3 DNA follows: TGCAGCGTATCGGGACAGGCCGGCCTTAACTATGGCTACACCTTC. Residues: CSVSGQAGLNYGYTF. The complete variable domain, with remaining parts taken from reference TRBV29-1 and TRBJ1-2, reads SAVISQKPSRDICQRGTSLTIQCQVDSQVTMMFWYRQQPGQSLTLIATANQGSEATYESGFVIDKFPISRPNLTFSTLTVSNMSPEDSSIYLCSVSGQAGLNYGYTFGSGTRLTVV.